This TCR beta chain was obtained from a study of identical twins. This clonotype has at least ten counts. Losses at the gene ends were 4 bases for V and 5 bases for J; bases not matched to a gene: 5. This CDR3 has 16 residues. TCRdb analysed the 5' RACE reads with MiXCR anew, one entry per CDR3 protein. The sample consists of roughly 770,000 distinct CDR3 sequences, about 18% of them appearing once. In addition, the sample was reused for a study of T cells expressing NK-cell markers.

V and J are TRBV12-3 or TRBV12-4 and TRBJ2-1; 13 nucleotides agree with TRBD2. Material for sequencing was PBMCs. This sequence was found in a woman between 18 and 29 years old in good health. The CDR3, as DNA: TGTGCCAGCAGTTCGGGGGGACTAGCGGGAAACAATGAGCAGTTCTTC. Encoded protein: CASSSGGLAGNNEQFF.